Shown below are 27 T cell receptor beta chains from a single sample sequenced in a study of tumor and adjacent non-tumor tissue in lung cancer. RNA was extracted from bulk tissue without any cell sorting. TCRbeta libraries were built with three rounds of nested PCR, modified from ARM-PCR. TCRdb recomputed calls from the multiplex PCR reads with MiXCR, one row per CDR3 protein. The table has roughly 150,000 distinct CDR3 sequences, 66% seen once. The material sequenced was lung tumor tissue. The receptors stem from a man aged 60-69 years with small cell lung cancer.

Concerning this clonotype itself: At one of its ends the junction is not consistent with the germline gene, which may arise from a read error. This chain connects TRBV11-2 to TRBJ2-3, with unresolved D. The germline V gene encodes CDR1 SGHAT and CDR2 FQNNGV. The CDR3 runs to 12 residues. CDR3 sequence: CAGSISGDTQYF. In DNA form, the CDR3 reads TGTGCCGGCAGCATCTCAGGAGATACGCAGTATTTT.

The rearrangement links TRBV4-2 to TRBJ2-1; 11 bases match TRBD2. Germline loops: CDR1 LGHNA, CDR2 YNFKEQ. This CDR3 is built from 13 residues. The V and J ends lost 10 bases and 5 bases, in that order; junction bases with no gene match: 4. The CDR3, as DNA: TGTGCCACCGTGACTAGCGGGAACAATGAGCAGTTCTTC. It specifies CATVTSGNNEQFF.

This clonotype was observed once. One end of the junction varies from germline; a read error may be responsible. The genes are TRBV11-1 and TRBJ2-2; TRBD2 aligns across 12 bases. In germline, CDR1 is SGHAT, CDR2 FQDESV (reference sequence). The CDR3 spans 15 residues. CDR3: CASSWTSGNIGEPFF. The CDR3, as DNA: TGTGCCAGCAGTTGGACTAGCGGGAATATAGGGGAGCCGTTTTTT.

This clonotype was recorded a few times. Given a much more abundant clone one base away, this may be a read error. CDR3 protein: CASSVNRYYEQYF. CDR3 nucleotides: TGTGCCAGCAGCGTCAACAGATACTACGAGCAGTACTTC. The gene calls are TRBV11-2 and TRBJ2-7; D unresolved. V gave up 5 bases and J gave up 3 bases, with 11 bases separating them. Germline-derived CDR1 and CDR2 are SGHAT and FQNNGV. The CDR3 is 13 amino acids. The entire variable domain, with the rest obtained from reference TRBV11-2 and TRBJ2-7, is as follows: EAGVAQSPRYKIIEKRQSVAFWCNPISGHATLYWYQQILGQGPKLLIQFQNNGVVDDSQLPKDRFSAERLKGVDSTLKIQPAKLEDSAVYLCASSVNRYYEQYFGPGTRLTVT.

Details on this clonotype: Relative to the germline gene, one junction end is altered; a read error may explain this. The CDR3 DNA is TGTGCCAGCAGCTCCCTACTAGCGAGCATAGATACGCAATATTTT. Amino acids: CASSSLLASIDTQYF. The chain uses TRBV11-1 and TRBJ2-3, with 7 nucleotides matching TRBD2. Per the germline V gene, CDR1 is SGHAT and CDR2 is FQDESV (reference sequence). CDR3 length: 15 amino acids. The complete variable domain, with remaining parts taken from reference TRBV11-1 and TRBJ2-3, reads EAEVAQSPRYKITEKSQAVAFWCDPISGHATLYWYRQILGQGPELLVQFQDESVVDDSQLPKDRFSAERLKGVDSTLKIQPAELGDSAMYLCASSSLLASIDTQYFGPGTRLTVL.

As to this clonotype: Possible read error: a much larger clone is one base away. This chain links TRBV20-1 with TRBJ2-3; TRBD2 aligns across 10 bases. CDR1 and CDR2 (germline): DFQATT, SNEGSKA (reference sequence). The CDR3 extends over 16 amino acids. For the CDR3, the DNA is TGCAGTGCTGGACCCCCTCTAGCGGGGGTCACAGATAAGCAGTATTTT. This encodes CSAGPPLAGVTDKQYF.

Details on this clonotype: The germline gene is not matched at one end of the junction; a read error may be the cause. The chain uses TRBV5-1 and TRBJ2-1, with D possibly being TRBD1 or TRBD2 (5 bases each). Germline V lookup: CDR1 SGHRS, CDR2 YFSETQ. CDR3 length: 13 residues. The CDR3 nucleotides read TGCGACAGCAGCATCGGGGCAGTCAATGAGCAGTTCTTC. This gives the protein CDSSIGAVNEQFF. Full variable domain (remainder filled in from reference TRBV5-1 and TRBJ2-1): KAGVTQTPRYLIKTRGQQVTLSCSPISGHRSVSWYQQTPGQGLQFLFEYFSETQRNKGNFPGRFSGRQFSNSRSEMNVSTLELGDSALYLCDSSIGAVNEQFFGPGTRLTVL.

As concerns this clonotype: This could be a read error, since a much larger clone is one nucleotide away. This likely comes from a read error, as the CDR3 has no conserved phenylalanine or tryptophan at its end. The chain employs TRBV20-1 and TRBJ1-2; 8 bases align to TRBD1. V dropped 6 bases and J dropped 6; count of bases not matched to a gene: 15. This CDR3 spans 15 amino acids. Germline V gene sequence: CDR1 DFQATT, CDR2 SNEGSKA (reference sequence). CDR3 nucleotide sequence: TGCAGTGCAACGGACAGGGCCGGTTGGGTCGATGGCTACACCTCC. Encoded protein: CSATDRAGWVDGYTS.

In this sample, this clonotype turned up many times. This chain links TRBV20-1 with TRBJ2-3; D is tentatively TRBD1 or TRBD2 (5 bases each). The CDR3 is 13 amino acids. Germline-derived CDR1 and CDR2 are DFQATT and SNEGSKA (reference sequence). Trimming pared 5 bases from V and 0 bases from J, leaving 9 bases between. Written as DNA, the CDR3 is TGCAGTGCTGCCCGGGACAGCACAGATACGCAGTATTTT. Its protein is CSAARDSTDTQYF.

This clonotype was counted a single time. The rearrangement uses TRBV24-1 and TRBJ1-4; the D is unclear. This CDR3 has 13 amino acids. Between the trimmed V and J ends, which lost 2 bases and 7 bases, there was a span of 7 bases. From germline, CDR1 is KGHDR and CDR2 SFDVKD. The CDR3 region is CATSDSRSEKLFF. For the CDR3, the DNA is TGTGCCACCAGTGATTCCCGTAGTGAAAAACTGTTTTTT.

The V gene is TRBV5-1, the J gene TRBJ1-2, with D unclear. Germline V lookup: CDR1 SGHRS, CDR2 YFSETQ. Trimming pared 1 base from V and 7 bases from J, leaving 11 bases between. This CDR3 comprises 13 residues. In DNA, the CDR3 is TGCGCCAGCAGCTTGACCGAAGGGTCTGGCTACACCTTC. Translating it yields CASSLTEGSGYTF.

This chain joins TRBV10-3 and TRBJ2-1, with 10 bases identical to TRBD2. Germline V gene data show CDR1 as ENHRY and CDR2 as SYGVKD. The V gene end was trimmed by 11 bases and the J gene end by 7 bases; junction bases not matched to a gene: 11. The CDR3 consists of 14 residues. CDR3 sequence reads: CAAKSGRAGNEQFF. CDR3 DNA: TGTGCCGCCAAAAGCGGGAGGGCTGGGAATGAGCAGTTCTTC.

With regard to this clonotype: Since no conserved phenylalanine or tryptophan closes the CDR3, a read error is the likely cause. The V call is TRBV6-5, the J call TRBJ2-5; D is uncertain. V lost 6 bases to trimming and J lost 5 bases, with 10 bases between them. Germline CDR1 is MNHEY and CDR2 is SVGAGI. This CDR3 comprises 12 residues. CDR3 sequence reads: CASRSPRETQYS. The CDR3 nucleotides are TGTGCCAGCAGGTCCCCCCGGGAGACCCAGTACTCC.

This clonotype was recorded a few times. The genes are TRBV12-3 or TRBV12-4 and TRBJ2-2; D perhaps matches TRBD2 (6 bases). V was cut by 4 bases and J by 3 bases, with 12 bases left in between. CDR3 length: 15 residues. The CDR3 sequence is CASSSRGSYTGELFF. The CDR3 nucleotides are TGTGCCAGCAGTTCACGGGGGAGCTACACCGGGGAGCTGTTTTTT.

This clonotype occurred once. Here the CDR3 reads CASSQVGWTRGYNEQFF. In DNA, the CDR3 is TGTGCCAGCAGCCAAGTAGGCTGGACTAGGGGTTACAATGAGCAGTTCTTC. This rearrangement joins TRBV14 to TRBJ2-1, with 7 bases lining up with TRBD2. V shed 1 base, J shed 4 bases, and the junction held 10 bases outside the gene matches. The CDR3 totals 17 residues. Germline CDR1 and CDR2: SGHDN and FVKESK.

The chain combines TRBV11-2 with TRBJ2-1; D is perhaps TRBD2 (5 bases). V was clipped by 1 base and J by 0 bases, with 10 bases between them. The CDR3 extends over 16 amino acids. The germline CDR1 and CDR2 sequences are SGHAT and FQNNGV. Written as DNA, the CDR3 is TGTGCCAGCAGCTTAGTGGGAGTGAGCTCCTACAATGAGCAGTTCTTC. It specifies CASSLVGVSSYNEQFF.

On this clonotype itself: A read error is likely, as this CDR3 ends without the conserved phenylalanine or tryptophan. CDR3 amino acids: CASTNGLATNTAELFL. In DNA, the CDR3 is TGTGCCAGCACCAATGGATTAGCAACGAACACCGCGGAGCTGTTTTTA. The chain is built from TRBV12-3 or TRBV12-4 and TRBJ2-2; D is unclear. This CDR3 has 16 amino acids.

As to this clonotype: At one end, the junction sequence differs from germline, possibly due to a read error. V and J are TRBV12-3 or TRBV12-4 and TRBJ2-7; tentatively, D is TRBD1 (6 bases). The CDR3 runs 12 residues. As DNA, the CDR3 is TGTACCAGCAGGCAACAGGGTTACGAGCAGTGTTTC. Amino acid sequence: CTSRQQGYEQCF.

This clonotype was recorded once. A clone one base away is much larger, so this may be a read error. The rearrangement joins TRBV30 to TRBJ1-1; D ambiguous. CDR1 is GTSNPN and CDR2 is SVGIG in the germline V gene (reference sequence). The CDR3 runs to 11 residues. The CDR3 coding sequence is TGTGCCTGGAGTGTAGGTAGTATGGAATTTTTT. It translates to CAWSVGSMEFF. The full variable domain, rest sourced from reference TRBV30 and TRBJ1-1, is SQTIHQWPATLVQPVGSPLSLECTVEGTSNPNLYWYRQAAGRGLQLLFYSVGIGQISSEVPQNLSASRPQDRQFILSSKKLLLSDSGFYLCAWSVGSMEFFGQGTRLTVV.

A single count supports this clonotype. A much larger clonotype is one base distant, so this may be a read error. The CDR3: CASRYTGGPGNTIYF. The CDR3 coding sequence is TGTGCCAGCAGGTACACAGGGGGCCCTGGAAACACCATATATTTT. The chain employs TRBV5-4 and TRBJ1-3; the match to TRBD1 covers 9 bases. CDR3 length equals 15 residues. V shed 5 bases, J shed 2 bases, and the junction held 5 bases outside the gene matches. From germline, CDR1 is SGHNT and CDR2 YYREEE (reference sequence).

The V and J genes are TRBV6-5 and TRBJ2-3; tentative D call: TRBD1 (6 bases). CDR3 length: 14 amino acids. Looked up from germline, CDR1 is MNHEY and CDR2 is SVGAGI. Trimming pared 5 bases from V and 7 bases from J, leaving 16 bases between. The CDR3 DNA reads TGTGCCAGCAGTCAGGGCAGGGGCAAGAATACGCAGTATTTT. It codes for CASSQGRGKNTQYF.

This chain joins TRBV10-3 and TRBJ1-1; the match to TRBD1 covers 7 bases. The CDR3 is made up of 13 amino acids. V lost 10 bases, J lost 1 base, and 6 bases stayed unmatched. CDR1 and CDR2 from the germline V gene are ENHRY and SYGVKD. CDR3 sequence: CARGQRENTEAFF. As DNA, the CDR3 is TGTGCCAGGGGACAGCGAGAGAACACTGAAGCTTTCTTT.

Remarks on this clonotype: Being one base from a much bigger clone, this may be a read error. This sequence joins TRBV5-1 and TRBJ2-2, with unresolved D. Germline CDR1 reads SGHRS; CDR2 reads YFSETQ. The CDR3 totals 15 residues. The CDR3: CDSSLDVRVTGELFF. The CDR3 DNA reads as TGCGACAGCAGCTTGGACGTCCGTGTCACCGGGGAGCTGTTTTTT.

A remark on this clonotype: At one end the junction does not follow the germline gene, possibly because of a read error. This chain links TRBV20-1 with TRBJ2-5, with D possibly TRBD2 on 6 matching bases. Germline V gene lookup returns CDR1 DFQATT and CDR2 SNEGSKA (reference sequence). The CDR3 totals 14 residues. The CDR3 region is CSTRRVGTQETQYF. DNA for the CDR3: TGCAGTACTAGGAGGGTAGGAACCCAAGAGACCCAGTACTTC.

This clonotype was seen only a few times. CDR3 protein: CASSLATSGYNEQFF. The CDR3 nucleotides read TGTGCCAGCAGCTTAGCTACTAGCGGTTACAATGAGCAGTTCTTC. The chain carries TRBV7-9 and TRBJ2-1; 8 nucleotides agree with TRBD2. This CDR3 comprises 15 residues. CDR1 is SEHNR and CDR2 is FQNEAQ in the germline V gene (reference sequence). After removal of 0 bases from V and 4 bases from J, the junction contained 2 bases not matched to a gene.

This clonotype was counted at least ten times. The chain joins TRBV29-1 to TRBJ2-1; 10 bases map to TRBD2. The V gene end was trimmed by 0 bases and the J gene end by 10 bases; junction bases not matched to a gene: 6. Germline assignment: CDR1 SQVTM and CDR2 ANQGSEA. The CDR3 has 14 amino acids. CDR3 DNA: TGCAGCGTTGAAGAGAGCGGGAGGGTCGGGGAGCAGTTCTTC. It encodes CSVEESGRVGEQFF.

On this clonotype itself: A read error may explain this, as a much larger clone is one base away. This sequence joins TRBV5-4 and TRBJ2-3; unclear D gene. Trimming left V 4 bases short and J 5 bases short, with 11 bases between. The CDR3 contains 13 residues. Germline CDR1 and CDR2: SGHNT and YYREEE (reference sequence). The CDR3 is CASSPSDGDTQYF. The CDR3 DNA reads TGTGCCAGCAGCCCGTCAGACGGAGATACGCAGTATTTT.